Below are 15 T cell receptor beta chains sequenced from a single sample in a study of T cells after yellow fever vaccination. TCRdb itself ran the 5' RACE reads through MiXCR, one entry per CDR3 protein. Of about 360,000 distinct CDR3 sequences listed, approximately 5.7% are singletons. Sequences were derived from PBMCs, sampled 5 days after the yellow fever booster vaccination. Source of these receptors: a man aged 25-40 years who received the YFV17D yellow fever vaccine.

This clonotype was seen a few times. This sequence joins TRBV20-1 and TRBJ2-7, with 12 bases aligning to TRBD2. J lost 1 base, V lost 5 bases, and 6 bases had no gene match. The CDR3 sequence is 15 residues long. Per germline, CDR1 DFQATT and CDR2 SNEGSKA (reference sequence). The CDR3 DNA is TGCAGTGCTGATAAAGGACTAGCGGGGTCCTACGAGCAGTACTTC. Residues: CSADKGLAGSYEQYF.

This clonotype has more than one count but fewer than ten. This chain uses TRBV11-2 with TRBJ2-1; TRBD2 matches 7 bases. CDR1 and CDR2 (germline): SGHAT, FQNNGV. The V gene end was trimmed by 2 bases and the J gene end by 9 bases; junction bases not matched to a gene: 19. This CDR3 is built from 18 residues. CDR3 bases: TGTGCCAGCAGCTTAATGGGGGAGGGTGGCCTCTCCTACGGTGAGCAGTTCTTC. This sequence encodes CASSLMGEGGLSYGEQFF.

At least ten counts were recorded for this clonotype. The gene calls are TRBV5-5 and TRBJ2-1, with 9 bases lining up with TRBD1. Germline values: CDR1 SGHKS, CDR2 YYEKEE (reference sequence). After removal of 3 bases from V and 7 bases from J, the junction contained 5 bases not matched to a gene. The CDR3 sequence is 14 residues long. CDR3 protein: CASSSDRGGNEQFF. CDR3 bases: TGTGCCAGCAGCTCCGACAGGGGGGGGAATGAGCAGTTCTTC.

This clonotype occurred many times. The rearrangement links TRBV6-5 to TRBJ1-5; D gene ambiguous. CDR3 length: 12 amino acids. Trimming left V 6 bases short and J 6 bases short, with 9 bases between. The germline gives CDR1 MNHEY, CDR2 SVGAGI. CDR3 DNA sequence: TGTGCCAGCAGGACCTCGGGTCAGCCCCAGCATTTT. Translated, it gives CASRTSGQPQHF.

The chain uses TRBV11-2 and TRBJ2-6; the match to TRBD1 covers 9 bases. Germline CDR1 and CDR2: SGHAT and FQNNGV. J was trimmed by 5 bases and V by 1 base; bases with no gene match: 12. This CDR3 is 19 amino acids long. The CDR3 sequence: CASSLVAGQGRVRANVLTF. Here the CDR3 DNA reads TGTGCCAGCAGCTTAGTGGCGGGACAGGGAAGGGTAAGGGCCAACGTCCTGACTTTC.

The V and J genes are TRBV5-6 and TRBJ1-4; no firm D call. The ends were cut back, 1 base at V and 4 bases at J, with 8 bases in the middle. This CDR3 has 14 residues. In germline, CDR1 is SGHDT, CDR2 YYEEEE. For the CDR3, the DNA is TGTGCCAGCAGCTTGTTGGCGGGTAATGAAAAACTGTTTTTT. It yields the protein CASSLLAGNEKLFF.

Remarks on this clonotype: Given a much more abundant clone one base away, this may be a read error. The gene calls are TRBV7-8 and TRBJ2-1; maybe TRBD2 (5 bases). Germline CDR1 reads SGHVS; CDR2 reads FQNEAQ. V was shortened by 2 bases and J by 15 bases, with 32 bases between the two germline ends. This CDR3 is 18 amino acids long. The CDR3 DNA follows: TGTGCCAGCAGCTTACGCCCCGAAGTGAAAGGGAGTGTACGTTCGCCGTTCTTC. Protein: CASSLRPEVKGSVRSPFF.

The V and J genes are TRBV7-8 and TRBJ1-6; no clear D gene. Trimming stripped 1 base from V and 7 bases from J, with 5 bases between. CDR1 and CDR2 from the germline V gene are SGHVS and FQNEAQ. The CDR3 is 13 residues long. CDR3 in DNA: TGTGCCAGCAGCTTAGGGAGGAATTCACCCCTCCACTTT. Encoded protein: CASSLGRNSPLHF.

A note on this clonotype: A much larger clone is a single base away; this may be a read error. In DNA form, the CDR3 reads TGCGCCGGCAGTCAACACGGAAACAATGAGCAGTTCTTC. Amino acid sequence: CAGSQHGNNEQFF. This rearrangement joins TRBV23-1 to TRBJ2-1; D unresolved. TRBV23-1 is flagged as an ORF with uncertain function. This CDR3 has 13 residues.

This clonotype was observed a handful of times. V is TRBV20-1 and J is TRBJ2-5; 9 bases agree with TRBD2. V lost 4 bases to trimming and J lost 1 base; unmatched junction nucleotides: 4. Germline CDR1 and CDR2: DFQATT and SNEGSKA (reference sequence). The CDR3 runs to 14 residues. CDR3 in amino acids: CSATGSGSQETQYF. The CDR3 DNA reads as TGCAGTGCTACGGGTAGCGGGAGCCAAGAGACCCAGTACTTC.

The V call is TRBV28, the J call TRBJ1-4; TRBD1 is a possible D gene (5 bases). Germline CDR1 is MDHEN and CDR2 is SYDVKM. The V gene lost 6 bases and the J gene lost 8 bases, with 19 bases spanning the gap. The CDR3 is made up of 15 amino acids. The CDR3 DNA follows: TGTGCCAGCAGGGGGCTACGGGGCGGGCAGGAAAAACTGTTTTTT. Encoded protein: CASRGLRGGQEKLFF.

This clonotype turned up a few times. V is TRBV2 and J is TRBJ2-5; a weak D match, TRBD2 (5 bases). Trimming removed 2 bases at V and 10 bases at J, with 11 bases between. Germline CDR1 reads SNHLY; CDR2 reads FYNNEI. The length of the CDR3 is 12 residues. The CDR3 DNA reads TGTGCCAGCAGTGAACTCGTCGGGGACCAGTACTTC. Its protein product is CASSELVGDQYF.

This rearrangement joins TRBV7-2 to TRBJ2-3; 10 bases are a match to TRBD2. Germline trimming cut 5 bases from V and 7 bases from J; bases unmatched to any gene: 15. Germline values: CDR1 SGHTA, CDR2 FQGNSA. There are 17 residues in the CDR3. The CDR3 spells CASSPQMASGSLNTQYF. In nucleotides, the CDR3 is TGTGCCAGCAGCCCACAGATGGCTAGCGGGAGTCTAAATACGCAGTATTTT. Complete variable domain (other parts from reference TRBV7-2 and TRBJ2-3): GAGVSQSPSNKVTEKGKDVELRCDPISGHTALYWYRQSLGQGLEFLIYFQGNSAPDKSGLPSDRFSAERTGGSVSTLTIQRTQQEDSAVYLCASSPQMASGSLNTQYFGPGTRLTVL.

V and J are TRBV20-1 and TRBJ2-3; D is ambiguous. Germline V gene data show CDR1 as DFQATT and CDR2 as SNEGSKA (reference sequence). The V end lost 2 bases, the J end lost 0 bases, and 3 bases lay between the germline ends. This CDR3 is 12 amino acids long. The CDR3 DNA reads TGCAGTGCTAGAAAGAGCACAGATACGCAGTATTTT. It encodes CSARKSTDTQYF.

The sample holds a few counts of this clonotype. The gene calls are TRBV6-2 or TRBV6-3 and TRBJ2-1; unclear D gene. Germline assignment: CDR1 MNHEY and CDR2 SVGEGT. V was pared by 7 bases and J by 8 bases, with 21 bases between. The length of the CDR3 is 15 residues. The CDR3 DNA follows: TGTGCCAGCATCCAAGATCCGGACGGGTTTCATGAGCAGTTCTTC. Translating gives CASIQDPDGFHEQFF.